This TCR beta chain was captured in a study of siplizumab effects on memory and regulatory T cells. Study-wide results and caveats: The drug siplizumab significantly decreased the alloreactive sequences that could be traced to unstimulated CD4+ memory cells.

Germline V gives CDR1 MDHEN, CDR2 SYDVKM. The CDR3 sequence is 11 residues long. V dropped 2 bases and J dropped 8 bases, with 6 bases sitting between them. Some clones are missing from TCRdb's copy, which holds only in-frame ones; the method was immunoSEQ multiplex PCR. The data contain about 100,000 clones, 75% to 95% of them singletons. A note on this clone: As yet, its antigen is unknown.

This clonotype was sampled from a human donor in good health. What was sequenced was CD4+ T cells sorted from blood. The chain combines TRBV28 with TRBJ1-1; no definite D call. The CDR3 DNA reads TGTGCCAGCAGTTTAATGAGCGAAGCTTTCTTT. Protein: CASSLMSEAFF.